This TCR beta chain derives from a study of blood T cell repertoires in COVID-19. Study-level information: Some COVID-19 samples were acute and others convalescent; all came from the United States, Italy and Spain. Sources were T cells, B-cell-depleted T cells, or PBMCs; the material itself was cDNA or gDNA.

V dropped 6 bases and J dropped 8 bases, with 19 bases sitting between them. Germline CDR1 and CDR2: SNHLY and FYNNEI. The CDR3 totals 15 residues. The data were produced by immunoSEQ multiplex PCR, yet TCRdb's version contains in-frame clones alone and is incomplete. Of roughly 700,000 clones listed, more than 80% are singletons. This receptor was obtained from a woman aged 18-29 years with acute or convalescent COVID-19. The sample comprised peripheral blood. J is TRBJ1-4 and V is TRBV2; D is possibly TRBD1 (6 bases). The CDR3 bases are TGTGCCAGCAGGTCCACACCACAGGGTTTCGAAAAACTGTTTTTT. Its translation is CASRSTPQGFEKLFF.